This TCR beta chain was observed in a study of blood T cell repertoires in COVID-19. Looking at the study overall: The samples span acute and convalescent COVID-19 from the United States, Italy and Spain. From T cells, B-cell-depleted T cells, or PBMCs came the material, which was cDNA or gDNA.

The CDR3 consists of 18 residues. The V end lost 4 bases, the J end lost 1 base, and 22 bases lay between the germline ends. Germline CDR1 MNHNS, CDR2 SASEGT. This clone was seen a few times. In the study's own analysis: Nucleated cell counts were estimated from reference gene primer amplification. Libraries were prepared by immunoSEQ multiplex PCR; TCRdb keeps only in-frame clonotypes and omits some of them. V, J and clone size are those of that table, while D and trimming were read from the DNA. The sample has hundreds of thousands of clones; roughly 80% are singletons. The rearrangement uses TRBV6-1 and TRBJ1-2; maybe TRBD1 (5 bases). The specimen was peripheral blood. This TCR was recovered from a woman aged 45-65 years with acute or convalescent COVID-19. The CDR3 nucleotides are TGTGCCAGCAGTGCCGGGACTCCAAAAAAGGCCCTTAACTATGGCTACACCTTC. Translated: CASSAGTPKKALNYGYTF.